The clone carrying this T cell receptor beta chain has just a few counts. Next came a second PCR, run for roughly 6 to 11 cycles, which used a sample-barcoded 5' primer along with a J-beta primer mix. TCRdb ran MiXCR on the 5' RACE reads and lists one entry per CDR3 protein. Of around 620,000 distinct CDR3 sequences listed, approximately 25% are singletons. The germline CDR1 and CDR2 sequences are SGDLS and YYNGEE. V lost 0 bases and J lost 4, with 11 bases in between. This CDR3 comprises 15 residues. The data originate from a study of blood T cells in healthy people across ages. The chain links TRBV9 to TRBJ1-3; D is unresolved. The receptor was derived from a woman aged 70 to 79 in good health. Sample: blood. In DNA form, the CDR3 reads TGTGCCAGCAGCGTAGAAGAGGGTGGGGGAAACACCATATATTTT. Amino acid sequence: CASSVEEGGGNTIYF.